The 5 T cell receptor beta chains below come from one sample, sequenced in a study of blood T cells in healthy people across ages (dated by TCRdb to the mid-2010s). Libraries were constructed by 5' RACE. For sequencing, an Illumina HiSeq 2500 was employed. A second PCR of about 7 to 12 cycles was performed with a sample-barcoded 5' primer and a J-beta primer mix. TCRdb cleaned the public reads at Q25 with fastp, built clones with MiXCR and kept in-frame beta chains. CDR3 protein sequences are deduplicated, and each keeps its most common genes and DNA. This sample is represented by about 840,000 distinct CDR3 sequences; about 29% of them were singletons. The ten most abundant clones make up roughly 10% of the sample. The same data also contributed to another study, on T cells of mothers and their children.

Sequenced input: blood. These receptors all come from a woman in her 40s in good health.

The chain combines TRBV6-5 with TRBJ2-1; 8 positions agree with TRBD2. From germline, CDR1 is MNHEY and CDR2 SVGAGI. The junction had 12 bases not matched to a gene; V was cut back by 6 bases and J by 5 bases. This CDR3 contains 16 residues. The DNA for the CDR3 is TGTGCCAGCAGCCGCGACTCCGGGGGGGGACACAATGAGCAGTTCTTC. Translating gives CASSRDSGGGHNEQFF.

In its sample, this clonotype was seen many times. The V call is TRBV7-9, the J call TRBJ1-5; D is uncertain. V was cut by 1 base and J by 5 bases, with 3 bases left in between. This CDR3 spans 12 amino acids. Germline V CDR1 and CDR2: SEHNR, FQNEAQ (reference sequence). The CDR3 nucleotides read TGTGCCAGCAGCTTAGGGGATCAGCCCCAGCATTTT. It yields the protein CASSLGDQPQHF.

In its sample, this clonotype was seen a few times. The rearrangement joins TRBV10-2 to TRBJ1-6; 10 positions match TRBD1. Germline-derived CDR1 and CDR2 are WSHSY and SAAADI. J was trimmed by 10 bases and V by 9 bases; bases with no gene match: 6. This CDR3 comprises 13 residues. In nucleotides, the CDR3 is TGCGCCAGTGGACAGGGGGAATGGTCACCCCTCCACTTT. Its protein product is CASGQGEWSPLHF.

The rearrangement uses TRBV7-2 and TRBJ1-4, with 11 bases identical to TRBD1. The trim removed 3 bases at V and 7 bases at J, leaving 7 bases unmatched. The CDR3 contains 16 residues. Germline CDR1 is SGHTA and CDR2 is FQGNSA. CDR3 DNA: TGTGCCAGCAGCTTGGGGACAGGGGGGTTTGGTGAAAAACTGTTTTTT. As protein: CASSLGTGGFGEKLFF. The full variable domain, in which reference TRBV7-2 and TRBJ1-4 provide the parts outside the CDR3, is GAGVSQSPSNKVTEKGKDVELRCDPISGHTALYWYRQSLGQGLEFLIYFQGNSAPDKSGLPSDRFSAERTGGSVSTLTIQRTQQEDSAVYLCASSLGTGGFGEKLFFGSGTQLSVL.

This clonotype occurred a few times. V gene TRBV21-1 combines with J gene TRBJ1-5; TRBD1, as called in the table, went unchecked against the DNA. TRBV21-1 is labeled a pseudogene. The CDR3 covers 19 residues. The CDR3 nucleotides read TGTGCCAGCAGCAAATCTCGTAGGACAGAACCATATAGCAATCAGCCCCAGCATTTT. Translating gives CASSKSRRTEPYSNQPQHF.